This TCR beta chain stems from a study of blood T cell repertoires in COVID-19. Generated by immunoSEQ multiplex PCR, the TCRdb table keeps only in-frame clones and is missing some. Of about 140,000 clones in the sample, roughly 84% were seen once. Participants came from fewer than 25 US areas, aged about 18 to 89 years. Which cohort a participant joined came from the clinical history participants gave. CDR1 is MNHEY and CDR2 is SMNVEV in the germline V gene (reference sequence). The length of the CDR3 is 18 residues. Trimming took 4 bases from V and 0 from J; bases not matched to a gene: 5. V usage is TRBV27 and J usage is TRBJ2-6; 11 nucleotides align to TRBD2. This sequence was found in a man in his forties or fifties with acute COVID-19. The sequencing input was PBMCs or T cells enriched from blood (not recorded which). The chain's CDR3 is CASSSPGLAASGANVLTF. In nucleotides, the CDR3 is TGTGCCAGCAGTTCGCCGGGACTAGCGGCCTCTGGGGCCAACGTCCTGACTTTC.